One and the same sample provided the 11 T cell receptor beta chains below, sequenced in a study of blood T cell repertoires in COVID-19. Generated by immunoSEQ multiplex PCR, the TCRdb table keeps only in-frame clones and is missing some. The sample contains over 60,000 clones, more than 80% of which appear only once. The sample consisted of peripheral blood. The receptors originated from an elderly woman with active or convalescent COVID-19.

V usage is TRBV2 and J usage is TRBJ1-2; 7 bases align to TRBD1. The ends lost 5 bases at V and 2 bases at J; junction bases unmatched: 5. Germline V gene data show CDR1 as SNHLY and CDR2 as FYNNEI. This CDR3 comprises 14 residues. CDR3 sequence: CASSPGQINYGYTF. Written as DNA, the CDR3 is TGTGCCAGCAGTCCGGGACAGATAAACTATGGCTACACCTTC. The full variable domain, completed using reference TRBV2 and TRBJ1-2, is EPEVTQTPSHQVTQMGQEVILRCVPISNHLYFYWYRQILGQKVEFLVSFYNNEISEKSEIFDDQFSVERPDGSNFTLKIRSTKLEDSAMYFCASSPGQINYGYTFGSGTRLTVV.

This chain uses TRBV21-1 with TRBJ2-7; the table's D gene call, TRBD1, was not cross checked with the DNA. TRBV21-1 is given as a pseudogene. This CDR3 contains 12 residues. The CDR3 bases are TGTGCCAGCGTACAGGAATCCTACGAGCAGTACTTC. Its protein product is CASVQESYEQYF.

The chain employs TRBV4-3 and TRBJ2-3, with 8 bases fitting TRBD2. CDR1 is LGHNA, CDR2 YSLEER, per germline. The CDR3 loop spans 16 amino acids. The ends lost 1 base at V and 6 bases at J; junction bases unmatched: 9. The CDR3 spells CASSQGSERGWDTQYF. As DNA, the CDR3 is TGCGCCAGCAGCCAAGGAAGCGAGCGGGGGTGGGATACGCAGTATTTT.

This sequence joins TRBV11-3 and TRBJ2-5, with TRBD1 matching 9 bases. The CDR3 runs 16 residues. Trimming took 5 bases from V and 3 from J; bases not matched to a gene: 10. CDR1 is SGHNT and CDR2 is YENEEA in the germline V gene. Here the CDR3 DNA reads TGTGCCAGCAGCCTCCGGACAGGGGACAAGAAAGAGACCCAGTACTTC. This gives the protein CASSLRTGDKKETQYF.

The count of this clone is one. The V and J genes are TRBV9 and TRBJ2-3; 9 bases agree with TRBD2. The V gene's germline CDR1 is SGDLS and CDR2 YYNGEE. The CDR3 is 16 residues long. V shed 3 bases, J shed 0 bases, and the junction held 5 bases outside the gene matches. The CDR3: CASSGRAGGSTDTQYF. The CDR3 DNA sequence: TGTGCCAGCAGCGGTCGAGCGGGGGGAAGCACAGATACGCAGTATTTT.

The V and J genes are TRBV5-8 and TRBJ2-1, with D possibly being TRBD1 (7 bases). Germline V gene sequence: CDR1 SGHTS, CDR2 YDEGEE. This CDR3 spans 17 amino acids. The V and J ends lost 2 bases and 5 bases respectively, with 20 bases between them. The CDR3 coding sequence is TGTGCCAGCAGCTTCCCGGCCCGGAGGGGGCCTCACAATGAGCAGTTCTTC. Translating it yields CASSFPARRGPHNEQFF.

The gene calls are TRBV5-8 and TRBJ1-2; no firm D call. Germline V gives CDR1 SGHTS, CDR2 YDEGEE. V was clipped by 2 bases and J by 4 bases, with 9 bases between them. The CDR3 extends over 13 amino acids. The CDR3 sequence: CASSFGSTYGYTF. The CDR3 bases are TGTGCCAGCAGCTTTGGGAGCACCTATGGCTACACCTTC.

The genes are TRBV12-3 or TRBV12-4 and TRBJ1-2; a possible D gene is TRBD1 (6 bases). The V end lost 4 bases, the J end lost 4 bases, and 10 bases lay between the germline ends. The CDR3 is made up of 13 amino acids. The CDR3 DNA follows: TGTGCCAGCAGTTCGGGGGGCCTCTATGGCTACACCTTC. It translates to CASSSGGLYGYTF.

This clone has a handful of counts. This chain uses TRBV5-4 with TRBJ1-6; D gene uncertain. The germline V gene has CDR1 SGHNT and CDR2 YYREEE (reference sequence). This CDR3 has 16 residues. Trimming took off 4 bases at V and 0 bases at J, with 11 bases between the two ends. Here the CDR3 DNA reads TGTGCCAGCAGCCCCGAAGGGAGCTCCTATAATTCACCCCTCCACTTT. Amino acid sequence: CASSPEGSSYNSPLHF.

The chain employs TRBV7-2 and TRBJ2-3; weak D call: TRBD2 (6 bases). The germline gives CDR1 SGHTA, CDR2 FQGNSA. V lost 1 base, J lost 3 bases, and 17 bases lay in between. The CDR3 length is 17 residues. The CDR3 loop reads CASSLVGRFLATDTQYF. The CDR3, as DNA: TGTGCCAGCAGCTTAGTCGGACGGTTCCTAGCGACAGATACGCAGTATTTT.

A single count supports this clone. The V and J genes are TRBV28 and TRBJ1-5; D not resolved. The V gene lost 6 bases and the J gene lost 7 bases, with 19 bases spanning the gap. The CDR3 covers 15 residues. The V gene's germline CDR1 is MDHEN and CDR2 SYDVKM. CDR3: CASSTNSNTGQPQHF. CDR3 in DNA: TGTGCCAGCAGCACAAATTCCAATACCGGGCAGCCCCAGCATTTT.